What follows are 25 T cell receptor beta chains derived from one specimen sequenced in a study of T cell responses to AZD1222 COVID-19 vaccine. Assay: immunoSEQ multiplex PCR; the TCRdb copy retains only in-frame clones and omits some. The sample shows around 140,000 clones, roughly 93% of them seen only once. Source: peripheral blood, taken on day 0 of AZD1222 vaccination. These receptors were taken from an adult in good health.

The chain joins TRBV30 to TRBJ1-6; a possible D gene is TRBD1 (6 bases). This CDR3 region has 14 residues. From germline, CDR1 is GTSNPN and CDR2 SVGIG (reference sequence). Trimming pared 6 bases from V and 0 bases from J, leaving 9 bases between. DNA of the CDR3: TGTGCCTGCACAGGGAGCTCCTATAATTCACCCCTCCACTTT. Residues: CACTGSSYNSPLHF.

The genes are TRBV9 and TRBJ2-2; 8 nucleotides agree with TRBD2. Per the germline V gene, CDR1 is SGDLS and CDR2 is YYNGEE. This CDR3 spans 16 amino acids. Trimming cost V 1 base and J 4 bases; bases outside gene matches: 6. The CDR3 DNA reads TGTGCCAGCAGCGTATCTGGCGGGGGGTCCACCGGGGAGCTGTTTTTT. As protein: CASSVSGGGSTGELFF. Drawing the rest from reference TRBV9 and TRBJ2-2, the complete variable domain is DSGVTQTPKHLITATGQRVTLRCSPRSGDLSVYWYQQSLDQGLQFLIQYYNGEERAKGNILERFSAQQFPDLHSELNLSSLELGDSALYFCASSVSGGGSTGELFFGEGSRLTVL.

This chain links TRBV7-9 with TRBJ1-2; unclear D gene. The germline gives CDR1 SEHNR, CDR2 FQNEAQ (reference sequence). Trimming stripped 5 bases from V and 5 bases from J, with 15 bases between. The CDR3 runs to 14 residues. CDR3 sequence reads: CASSRAGAPYGYTF. The CDR3 DNA follows: TGTGCCAGCAGCCGTGCAGGAGCCCCGTATGGCTACACCTTC. Variable domain in full (rest from reference TRBV7-9 and TRBJ1-2): DTGVSQNPRHKITKRGQNVTFRCDPISEHNRLYWYRQTLGQGPEFLTYFQNEAQLEKSRLLSDRFSAERPKGSFSTLEIQRTEQGDSAMYLCASSRAGAPYGYTFGSGTRLTVV.

V gene TRBV28 combines with J gene TRBJ2-7; 7 bases line up with TRBD2. In germline, CDR1 is MDHEN, CDR2 SYDVKM. Trimming removed 6 bases from V and 0 bases from J; junction bases left unmatched: 8. The length of the CDR3 is 15 residues. CDR3 sequence reads: CASSPFGGSSYEQYF. In DNA form, the CDR3 reads TGTGCCAGCAGCCCTTTCGGCGGGAGCTCCTACGAGCAGTACTTC.

The rearrangement joins TRBV3-1 (or the pseudogene TRBV3-2) to TRBJ2-5, with 9 bases fitting TRBD2. J lost 4 bases, V lost 0 bases, and 6 bases had no gene match. The germline CDR1 and CDR2 sequences are LGHDT and YNNKEL (reference sequence). The CDR3 has 16 residues. CDR3 region: CASSQDWAGGRETQYF. Written as DNA, the CDR3 is TGTGCCAGCAGCCAAGATTGGGCGGGGGGGCGAGAGACCCAGTACTTC.

The chain carries TRBV7-9 and TRBJ2-7; 7 positions match TRBD1. The CDR3 runs 13 residues. J gave up 5 bases and V 5 bases, and 6 bases lay outside the gene matches. Germline V CDR1 and CDR2: SEHNR, FQNEAQ (reference sequence). The CDR3 nucleotides are TGTGCCAGCAGCCTACAGGGGTTACACGAGCAGTACTTC. It specifies CASSLQGLHEQYF.

The chain uses TRBV5-1 and TRBJ1-6; D is ambiguous. In germline, CDR1 is SGHRS, CDR2 YFSETQ. The V gene lost 4 bases and the J gene lost 10 bases, with 9 bases spanning the gap. This CDR3 region has 12 residues. CDR3 nucleotides: TGCGCCAGCAGCCCTCCTCCGTCACCCCTCCACTTT. Residues: CASSPPPSPLHF.

This chain joins TRBV19 and TRBJ2-3; the match to TRBD1 covers 7 bases. With V trimmed by 7 bases and J by 3 bases, 7 bases remained unmatched. The CDR3 runs to 14 residues. Germline-derived CDR1 and CDR2 are LNHDA and SQIVND (reference sequence). The CDR3 DNA sequence: TGTGCCAGTAAACAGGGGTTTGGGACAGATACGCAGTATTTT. This gives the protein CASKQGFGTDTQYF.

The chain combines TRBV6-1 with TRBJ2-1; D is uncertain. The CDR3 has 12 amino acids. The V and J ends lost 3 bases and 6 bases respectively, with 6 bases between them. Germline CDR1 MNHNS, CDR2 SASEGT. CDR3 nucleotide sequence: TGTGCCAGCAGTGACCCGGTCAATGAGCAGTTCTTC. Its translation: CASSDPVNEQFF.

The chain combines TRBV19 with TRBJ2-1, with 7 nucleotides matching TRBD2. This CDR3 is built from 13 residues. Trimming cost V 5 bases and J 16 bases; bases outside gene matches: 14. CDR1 and CDR2 (germline): LNHDA, SQIVND (reference sequence). The CDR3 spells CASSPSGPREIFF. The CDR3 region has the DNA TGTGCCAGTAGTCCTAGCGGCCCAAGAGAGATCTTCTTC.

The genes are TRBV19 and TRBJ1-2; a weak D match, TRBD1 (5 bases). CDR1 LNHDA and CDR2 SQIVND come from the germline V gene (reference sequence). V lost 4 bases and J lost 5, with 14 bases in between. The CDR3 sequence is 14 residues long. The CDR3 nucleotides read TGTGCCAGTAGTAGCCCGGGGACCCGGTATGGCTACACCTTC. It codes for CASSSPGTRYGYTF.

The chain uses TRBV11-2 and TRBJ2-1; D may be TRBD2 (6 bases). This CDR3 is built from 14 residues. The V gene's germline CDR1 is SGHAT and CDR2 FQNNGV. Trimming stripped 6 bases from V and 9 bases from J, with 18 bases between. The DNA for the CDR3 is TGTGCCAGCAGTCTATTCCAACGGGACTCTGAGCAGTTCTTC. The encoded protein is CASSLFQRDSEQFF.

This chain joins TRBV10-2 and TRBJ2-3; TRBD2 aligns across 12 bases. Germline V lookup: CDR1 WSHSY, CDR2 SAAADI. The CDR3 loop spans 14 amino acids. V was clipped by 4 bases and J by 10 bases; unmatched bases: 6. The CDR3 region has the DNA TGCGCCAGCAGTGTCAGACTAGCGGGAGAGCCGCAGTATTTT. Its translation: CASSVRLAGEPQYF.

The rearrangement joins TRBV6-5 to TRBJ1-5; 7 bases agree with TRBD1. V lost 7 bases and J lost 6; bases outside the gene matches: 6. CDR1 and CDR2 (germline): MNHEY, SVGAGI. This CDR3 has 13 residues. The CDR3 region has the DNA TGTGCCAGCACCCTGACAGGGATTCAGCCCCAGCATTTT. This gives the protein CASTLTGIQPQHF.

This clone was seen just once. The chain employs TRBV7-9 and TRBJ1-2, with D tentatively TRBD1 (5 bases). The CDR3 runs to 14 residues. CDR1 SEHNR and CDR2 FQNEAQ come from the germline V gene (reference sequence). Deletions cut 8 bases from V and 1 base from J, with 14 bases between. The chain's CDR3 is CASGLSTVNYGYTF. In DNA form, the CDR3 reads TGTGCCAGCGGCCTCTCGACAGTTAACTATGGCTACACCTTC.

The chain couples TRBV2 to TRBJ1-6; TRBD1 might be the D (6 bases). V gave up 6 bases and J gave up 15 bases, with 18 bases separating them. Looked up from germline, CDR1 is SNHLY and CDR2 is FYNNEI. This CDR3 is 13 amino acids long. DNA for the CDR3: TGTGCCAGCAGACAGGGCAGTTTTCCGCTCCTCCACTTT. Protein: CASRQGSFPLLHF.

The J gene is TRBJ1-4, the V gene TRBV28; 11 bases agree with TRBD1. From germline, CDR1 is MDHEN and CDR2 SYDVKM. J lost 7 bases, V lost 7 bases, and 8 bases had no gene match. The CDR3 loop spans 15 amino acids. CDR3 loop: CASKTPGTGGEKLFF. The CDR3 nucleotides read TGTGCCAGCAAGACTCCCGGGACAGGGGGTGAAAAACTGTTTTTT.

V gene TRBV5-4 combines with J gene TRBJ1-1; the D gene is possibly TRBD1 (5 bases). There are 13 residues in the CDR3. Germline CDR1 SGHNT, CDR2 YYREEE (reference sequence). The V end lost 0 bases, the J end lost 5 bases, and 8 bases lay between the germline ends. CDR3 region: CASSLVEGTEAFF. Here the CDR3 DNA reads TGTGCCAGCAGCTTGGTCGAGGGGACTGAAGCTTTCTTT.

In this sample, this clone turned up once. The genes are TRBV18 and TRBJ2-1; 8 nucleotides match TRBD1. The germline V gene encodes CDR1 KGHSH and CDR2 LQKENI. The CDR3 is made up of 11 amino acids. Trimming cost V 6 bases and J 12 bases; bases outside gene matches: 4. The CDR3 region is CASSPGQGQFF. CDR3 in DNA: TGTGCCAGCTCCCCCGGACAGGGGCAGTTCTTC.

The genes are TRBV25-1 and TRBJ1-3, with D unclear. The CDR3 is 16 residues long. Germline lookup yields CDR1 MGHDK and CDR2 SYGVNS. Trimming removed 3 bases from V and 3 bases from J, with 15 bases in between. The CDR3: CASSDVTGMGGNTIYF. The CDR3 bases are TGTGCCAGCAGTGATGTTACGGGGATGGGTGGAAACACCATATATTTT.

The chain carries TRBV10-3 and TRBJ2-6, with D unclear. V gave up 8 bases and J gave up 10 bases, with 12 bases separating them. CDR1 and CDR2 from the germline V gene are ENHRY and SYGVKD. CDR3 length equals 12 residues. The CDR3 sequence: CAIGSQFNVLTF. DNA for the CDR3: TGTGCCATCGGATCCCAGTTTAACGTCCTGACTTTC.

This chain connects TRBV11-3 to TRBJ2-1, with 8 nucleotides matching TRBD2. This CDR3 is 15 amino acids long. V was clipped by 5 bases and J by 9 bases; unmatched bases: 12. Germline CDR1 SGHNT, CDR2 YENEEA. CDR3 DNA sequence: TGTGCCAGCAGCGCTGGGGGCAGCGGGAGCTCTGAGCAGTTCTTC. Translated, it gives CASSAGGSGSSEQFF.

This chain uses TRBV7-6 with TRBJ2-7; D may correspond to TRBD1 or TRBD2 (7 bases each). The CDR3 contains 16 residues. Trimming left V 4 bases short and J 0 bases short, with 16 bases between. Looked up from germline, CDR1 is SGHVS and CDR2 is FNYEAQ. The CDR3 DNA reads TGTGCCAGCAGCTCCAGGGGGGGGGCCAGCTCCTACGAGCAGTACTTC. This gives the protein CASSSRGGASSYEQYF.

The chain uses TRBV7-8 and TRBJ1-2; no reliable D call. This CDR3 has 13 amino acids. V was cut by 1 base and J by 5 bases, with 8 bases left in between. Germline CDR1 reads SGHVS; CDR2 reads FQNEAQ. The CDR3 here is CASSLDGGYGYTF. CDR3 DNA: TGTGCCAGCAGCTTAGATGGCGGGTATGGCTACACCTTC.

In this sample, this clone turned up once. The J gene is TRBJ1-4, the V gene TRBV27; D perhaps matches TRBD1 (5 bases). The germline V gene has CDR1 MNHEY and CDR2 SMNVEV (reference sequence). This CDR3 is 13 amino acids long. V was cut by 7 bases and J by 7 bases, with 13 bases left in between. CDR3 amino acids: CASMGREIEKLFF. CDR3 sequence (DNA): TGTGCCAGCATGGGGCGGGAGATTGAAAAACTGTTTTTT.